Presented here are 3 T cell receptor beta chains from one specimen sequenced in a study of cytomegalovirus exposure and HLA in healthy donors. The PCR employed 60 Vbeta primers together with 13 Jbeta primers. Clones were read by immunoSEQ multiplex PCR, and TCRdb kept only the in-frame ones, dropping some. The table lists around 100,000 clones, roughly 74% of them singletons, with around 1.9% in the top ten. The sequenced sample consisted of PBMCs. All receptors come from a woman between 35 and 50 years old in good health and CMV-seronegative.

This clone has a single count. The chain links TRBV5-1 to TRBJ2-1, with TRBD1 matching 9 bases. CDR1 is SGHRS and CDR2 is YFSETQ in the germline V gene. The CDR3 is made up of 16 amino acids. With 0 bases clipped from V and 7 bases from J, the junction kept 8 bases outside the gene matches. CDR3 DNA: TGCGCCAGCAGCTTGGCCTGGGGACAGGGTTCTAATGAGCAGTTCTTC. This translates into CASSLAWGQGSNEQFF.

V and J are TRBV27 and TRBJ2-7, with 13 bases identical to TRBD2. V lost 5 bases and J lost 2; bases outside the gene matches: 3. CDR1 and CDR2 from the germline V gene are MNHEY and SMNVEV (reference sequence). The CDR3 consists of 15 residues. CDR3 nucleotides: TGTGCCAGCAGTCCCGGGACTAGCGGGACCTACGAGCAGTACTTC. Translated, it gives CASSPGTSGTYEQYF.

This clone has only a few counts. This chain connects TRBV30 to TRBJ1-5; 9 bases fit TRBD1. J gave up 5 bases and V 5 bases, and 4 bases lay outside the gene matches. The CDR3 covers 13 residues. Per germline, CDR1 GTSNPN and CDR2 SVGIG (reference sequence). CDR3: CAWADRGDQPQHF. CDR3 in DNA: TGTGCCTGGGCGGACAGGGGAGATCAGCCCCAGCATTTT.